A single sample is the source of the 9 T cell receptor beta chains below, sequenced in a study of identical twins (dated by TCRdb to between 2015 and 2016). The protocol used for the library was 5' RACE. These reads were obtained on an Illumina HiSeq 2000. TCRdb trimmed public reads at Q25 via fastp, called clones via MiXCR and kept in-frame beta chains. Rows matching on CDR3 protein sequence are summarized as one entry with the most common DNA and genes. Across this sample there are about 920,000 distinct CDR3 sequences, with over 9% seen only once. The ten most abundant clones make up roughly 1.5% of the sample. Separately, the same data were catalogued under a study of yellow fever vaccine responses in identical twins.

The source material was PBMCs. All receptors derive from a woman aged 18-30 years in good health.

The rearrangement links TRBV28 to TRBJ1-6; no reliable D call. V was pared by 6 bases and J by 0 bases, with 12 bases between. Looked up from germline, CDR1 is MDHEN and CDR2 is SYDVKM. This CDR3 spans 16 amino acids. The CDR3 sequence: CASSLRADSYNSPLHF. The CDR3 DNA reads as TGTGCCAGCAGCCTCCGGGCAGACTCCTATAATTCACCCCTCCACTTT.

This chain joins TRBV20-1 and TRBJ1-5, with TRBD1 matching 7 bases. The CDR3 covers 14 residues. V was pared by 0 bases and J by 1 base, with 0 bases of the junction left unmatched. CDR1 DFQATT and CDR2 SNEGSKA come from the germline V gene (reference sequence). Written as DNA, the CDR3 is TGCAGTGCTAGAGAAGGGGGCAGCAATCAGCCCCAGCATTTT. Its protein product is CSAREGGSNQPQHF.

This clonotype was picked up a small number of times. The chain joins TRBV4-1 to TRBJ1-2; a weak D match, TRBD1 (5 bases). V was shortened by 8 bases and J by 4 bases, with 14 bases between the two germline ends. Per germline, CDR1 MGHRA and CDR2 YSYEKL. This CDR3 region has 13 residues. This CDR3 reads CASSQGVLYGYTF. The CDR3 DNA is TGCGCCAGCTCTCAAGGGGTCCTCTATGGCTACACCTTC.

This clonotype was seen ten or more times. This sequence joins TRBV28 and TRBJ2-1; TRBD2 aligns across 9 bases. The CDR3 contains 17 residues. With 5 bases clipped from V and 0 bases from J, the junction kept 8 bases outside the gene matches. Germline CDR1 and CDR2: MDHEN and SYDVKM. The CDR3 DNA is TGTGCCAGCAGTGCCGCCCTAGCGGGAAGCTCCTACAATGAGCAGTTCTTC. This gives the protein CASSAALAGSSYNEQFF. The full variable domain, with the rest looked up from reference TRBV28 and TRBJ2-1, is DVKVTQSSRYLVKRTGEKVFLECVQDMDHENMFWYRQDPGLGLRLIYFSYDVKMKEKGDIPEGYSVSREKKERFSLILESASTNQTSMYLCASSAALAGSSYNEQFFGPGTRLTVL.

J is TRBJ1-1 and V is TRBV7-3; no clear D. The CDR3 totals 13 residues. The V end was cut by 2 bases, the J end by 7 bases, with 11 bases between. Germline V gene data show CDR1 as SGHTA and CDR2 as FQGTGA. CDR3 amino acids: CASSLYNGNEAFF. CDR3 nucleotide sequence: TGTGCCAGCAGCTTATATAACGGTAATGAAGCTTTCTTT.

The chain recombines TRBV5-6 with TRBJ1-2, with 7 bases that match TRBD1. Germline assignment: CDR1 SGHDT and CDR2 YYEEEE. The CDR3 consists of 14 residues. The trim removed 0 bases at V and 4 bases at J, leaving 3 bases unmatched. The CDR3 reads CASSLGDSTYGYTF. CDR3 coding DNA: TGTGCCAGCAGCTTGGGGGACAGCACCTATGGCTACACCTTC.

This clonotype was observed many times. The chain is built from TRBV12-3 or TRBV12-4 and TRBJ2-2; D ambiguous. The V end lost 6 bases, the J end lost 3 bases, and 11 bases lay between the germline ends. This CDR3 has 14 residues. The CDR3 coding sequence is TGTGCCAGCAGATTCTCACCGGACACCGGGGAGCTGTTTTTT. This sequence encodes CASRFSPDTGELFF.

This clonotype has just a few counts. The V call is TRBV14, the J call TRBJ2-1; the D gene is possibly TRBD2 (6 bases). This CDR3 has 18 amino acids. Between the trimmed V and J ends, which lost 2 bases and 8 bases, there was a span of 25 bases. Germline CDR1 and CDR2: SGHDN and FVKESK. This chain's CDR3 is CASSQQRTATWGLDEQFF. The CDR3 nucleotides are TGTGCCAGCAGCCAACAGCGAACAGCGACATGGGGACTCGATGAGCAGTTCTTC. Looking up the rest from reference TRBV14 and TRBJ2-1 gives the full variable domain: EAGVTQFPSHSVIEKGQTVTLRCDPISGHDNLYWYRRVMGKEIKFLLHFVKESKQDESGMPNNRFLAERTGGTYSTLKVQPAELEDSGVYFCASSQQRTATWGLDEQFFGPGTRLTVL.

A few counts support this clonotype. This rearrangement joins TRBV28 to TRBJ1-5; possibly TRBD1 for D (5 bases). Germline V lookup: CDR1 MDHEN, CDR2 SYDVKM. This CDR3 is built from 13 residues. The CDR3 loop is CGVQAPRNQPQHF. The CDR3 DNA is TGTGGGGTACAGGCGCCCCGCAATCAGCCCCAGCATTTT.